This record concerns one T cell receptor beta chain sequence. Its antigen remains unidentified. Base qualities are not at hand, and no much larger clone is one base apart. This specimen belongs to a study of blood T cell repertoires in COVID-19 (dated by TCRdb to the early 2020s). As for the study more broadly: Collaborator samples came from the United States, Italy and Spain and covered acute and convalescent phases of COVID-19. The material from the prospective study consisted of cDNA or gDNA derived from T cells, B-cell-depleted T cells, or PBMCs. Subjects who had been exposed to COVID-19, were actively infected with it, or had recovered from it provided the deeply sampled blood TCRbeta repertoires that made up the dataset. The repertoires were released in a freely available public database intended as a resource for research on the immune response to SARS-CoV-2. The samples were drawn from the first 160 participants of the ongoing ImmuneRACE study and from 1,254 subjects provided by 6 global collaborators. The sample metadata nearly always contained a de-identified subject ID, COVID-19 status, age in years and sex. Where available, HLA class I and class II types were obtained from metadata supplied by the sample provider rather than from assay-based typing.

Measured from the cysteine to the phenylalanine, the CDR3 is 16 residues long. Only CDR3 DNA remains: 48 bases, in frame from the first base. Trimming takes 8 bases off V and 0 bases off J; junction bases not matched to a gene: 9. Sequences SNHLY (CDR1) and FYNNEI (CDR2) are obtained from the germline V gene. Whole blood was collected in K2EDTA tubes by collaborating institutions according to the institutions' own protocols. Collaborator samples were shipped for TCRbeta analysis as frozen whole blood, isolated PBMCs, or DNA extracted from either sample type. TCRbeta CDR3 regions were amplified from genomic DNA using the immunoSEQ Assay, a bias-controlled multiplex PCR. Concerning the study's data processing: The number of nucleated cells in each sample was estimated by amplification of reference gene primers within the assay. Sequence reads were collapsed and filtered to measure the absolute abundance of every unique TCRbeta CDR3 rearrangement. For each sample, productive Simpson clonality was calculated as the square root of Simpson's diversity index over productive rearrangements. In its TCRdb copy, this immuneACCESS table keeps in-frame sequences only and misses some clones. Where compared with another copy, unresolved V genes explain less than half of these, and the others have no known cause. The V and J calls and clone size come from that table; D and trimming were worked out from the DNA. A total of tens of thousands of clones appear in this sample, about 82% of them only once. The top ten clones comprise approximately 23% of the sample.

The full study reports these points: Clinical and demographic metadata were provided uncurated, with the amount varying by source and participant.

The sample comprised peripheral blood. The receptor chain draws on TRBV2 and TRBJ1-5; 8 of the junction bases match TRBD1. This clonotype was obtained from a woman aged 80 or over with acute or convalescent COVID-19. Here is the DNA: TGTGCCAGCCACCCAACAGGGGGAGCTAGCAATCAGCCCCAGCATTTT. This yields the protein CASHPTGGASNQPQHF.